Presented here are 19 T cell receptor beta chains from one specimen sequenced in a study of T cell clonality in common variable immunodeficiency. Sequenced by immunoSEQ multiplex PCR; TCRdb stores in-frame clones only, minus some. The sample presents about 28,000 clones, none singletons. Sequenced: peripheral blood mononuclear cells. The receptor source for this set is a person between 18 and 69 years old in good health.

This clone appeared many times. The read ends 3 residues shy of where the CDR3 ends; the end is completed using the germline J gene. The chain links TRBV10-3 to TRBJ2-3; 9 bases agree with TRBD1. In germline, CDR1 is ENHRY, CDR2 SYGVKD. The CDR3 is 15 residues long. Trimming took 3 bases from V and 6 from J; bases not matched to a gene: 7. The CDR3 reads CAISEQGAFTDTQYF. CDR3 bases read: TGTGCCATCAGTGAACAGGGGGCCTTCACGGATACG.

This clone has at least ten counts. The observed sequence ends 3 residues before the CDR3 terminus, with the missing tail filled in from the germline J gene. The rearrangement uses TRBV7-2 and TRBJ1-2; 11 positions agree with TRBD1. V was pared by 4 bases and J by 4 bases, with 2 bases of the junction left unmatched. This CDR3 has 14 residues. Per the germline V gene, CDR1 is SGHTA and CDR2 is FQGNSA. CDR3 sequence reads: CASSSDRGPYGYTF. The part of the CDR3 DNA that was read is TGTGCCAGCAGCTCGGACAGGGGGCCCTATGGC.

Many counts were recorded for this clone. The covered CDR3 bases are TGTGCCAGCAGCTTAGCGGGGCATGGAACCGGGGAG. As protein: CASSLAGHGTGE. The full CDR3 protein reads CASSLAGHGTGELFF. V is TRBV7-3 and J is TRBJ2-2; possible D gene TRBD2, 6 bases. Coverage ceases 3 residues before the CDR3 finishes, and the germline J gene fills in the end. Looked up from germline, CDR1 is SGHTA and CDR2 is FQGTGA. The V end was cut by 2 bases, the J end by 5 bases, with 12 bases between. The CDR3 length is 15 residues.

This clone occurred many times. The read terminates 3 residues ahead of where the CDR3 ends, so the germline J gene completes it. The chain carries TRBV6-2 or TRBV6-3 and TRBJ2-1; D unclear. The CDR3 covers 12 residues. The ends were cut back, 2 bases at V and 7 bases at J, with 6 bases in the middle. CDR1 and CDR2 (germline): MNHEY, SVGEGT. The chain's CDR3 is CASSYPTNEQFF. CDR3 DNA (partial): TGTGCCAGCAGTTACCCTACGAATGAG.

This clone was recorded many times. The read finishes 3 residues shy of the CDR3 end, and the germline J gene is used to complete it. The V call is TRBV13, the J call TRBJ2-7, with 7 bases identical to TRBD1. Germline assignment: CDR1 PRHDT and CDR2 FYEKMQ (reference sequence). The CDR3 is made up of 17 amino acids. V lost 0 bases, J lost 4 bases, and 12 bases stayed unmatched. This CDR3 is CASSLGGWDSGKYEQYF. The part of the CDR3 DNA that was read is TGTGCCAGCAGCTTAGGAGGTTGGGACAGTGGAAAGTACGAG.

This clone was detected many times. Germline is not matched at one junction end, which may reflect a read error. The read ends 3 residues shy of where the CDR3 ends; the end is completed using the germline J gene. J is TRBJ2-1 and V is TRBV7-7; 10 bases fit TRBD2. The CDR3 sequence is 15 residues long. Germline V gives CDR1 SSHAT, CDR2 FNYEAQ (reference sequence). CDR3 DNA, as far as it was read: TGTGCTAGCAGCCTCGGACTAGCGGCCTACAATGAG. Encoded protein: CASSLGLAAYNE. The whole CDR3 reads CASSLGLAAYNEQFF.

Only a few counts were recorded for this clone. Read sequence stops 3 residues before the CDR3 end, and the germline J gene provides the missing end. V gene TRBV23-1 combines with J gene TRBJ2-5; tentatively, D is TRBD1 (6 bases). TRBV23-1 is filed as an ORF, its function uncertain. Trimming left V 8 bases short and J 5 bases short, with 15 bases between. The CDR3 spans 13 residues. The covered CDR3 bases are TGCGCCAGCGACAGGTCAGGGTCGGAGACC. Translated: CASDRSGSET. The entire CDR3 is CASDRSGSETQYF.

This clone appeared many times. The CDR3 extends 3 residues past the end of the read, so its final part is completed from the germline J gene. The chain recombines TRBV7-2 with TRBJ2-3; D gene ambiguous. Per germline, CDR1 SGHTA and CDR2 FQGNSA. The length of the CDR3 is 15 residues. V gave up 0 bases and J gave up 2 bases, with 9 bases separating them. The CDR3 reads CASSLARYYTDTQYF. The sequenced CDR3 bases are TGTGCCAGCAGCTTAGCTAGGTACTACACAGATACG.

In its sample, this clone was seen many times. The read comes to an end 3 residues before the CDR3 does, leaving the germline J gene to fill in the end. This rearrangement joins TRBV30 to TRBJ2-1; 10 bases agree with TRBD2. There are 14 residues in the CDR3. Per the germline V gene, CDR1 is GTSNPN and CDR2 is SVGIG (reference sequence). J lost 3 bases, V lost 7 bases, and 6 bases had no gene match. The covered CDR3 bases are TGTGCCTCAAGCGGGGGGGCCGTCTACAATGAG. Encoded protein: CASSGGAVYNE. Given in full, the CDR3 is CASSGGAVYNEQFF.

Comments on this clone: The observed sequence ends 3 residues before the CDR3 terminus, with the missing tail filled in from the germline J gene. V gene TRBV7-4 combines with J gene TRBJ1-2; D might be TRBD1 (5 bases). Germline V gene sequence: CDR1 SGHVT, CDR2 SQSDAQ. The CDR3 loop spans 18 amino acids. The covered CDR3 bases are TGTGCCAGCAGCTTAAGGCCTTTTCGGGACTCATTTTACAATGAC. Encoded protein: CASSLRPFRDSFYND. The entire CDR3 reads CASSLRPFRDSFYNDYTF.

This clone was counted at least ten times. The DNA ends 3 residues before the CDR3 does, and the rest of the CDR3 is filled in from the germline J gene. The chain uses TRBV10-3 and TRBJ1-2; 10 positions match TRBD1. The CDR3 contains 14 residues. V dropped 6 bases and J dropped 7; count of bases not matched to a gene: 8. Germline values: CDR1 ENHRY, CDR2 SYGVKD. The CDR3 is CAIRKETGGFGYTF. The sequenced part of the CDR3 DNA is TGTGCCATCAGGAAGGAGACAGGGGGCTTTGGC.

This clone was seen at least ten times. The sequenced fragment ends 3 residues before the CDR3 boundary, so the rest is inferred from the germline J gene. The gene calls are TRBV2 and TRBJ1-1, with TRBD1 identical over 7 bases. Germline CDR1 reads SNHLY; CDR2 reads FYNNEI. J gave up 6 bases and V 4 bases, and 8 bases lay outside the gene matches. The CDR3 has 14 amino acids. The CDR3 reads CASSASPGTAEAFF. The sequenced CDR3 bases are TGTGCCAGCAGTGCGTCGCCAGGGACAGCTGAA.

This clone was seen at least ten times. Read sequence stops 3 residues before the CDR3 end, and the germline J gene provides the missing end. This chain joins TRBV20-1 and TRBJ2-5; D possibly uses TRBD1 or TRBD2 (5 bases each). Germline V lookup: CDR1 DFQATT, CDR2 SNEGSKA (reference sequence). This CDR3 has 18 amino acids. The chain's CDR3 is CSARVLASGSHPVGTQYF. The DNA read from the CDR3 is TGCAGTGCTAGAGTTCTGGCCTCAGGGAGTCATCCCGTCGGTACC.

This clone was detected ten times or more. CDR3 loop: CASSIQDRVFRGVYGYTF. CDR3 DNA (partial): TGTGCCAGTAGTATCCAGGACAGGGTCTTCCGGGGAGTCTATGGC. The rearrangement joins TRBV19 to TRBJ1-2, with TRBD1 matching over 8 bases. The missing CDR3 end, 3 residues past where the read stops, is filled in from the germline J gene. Germline lookup yields CDR1 LNHDA and CDR2 SQIVND (reference sequence). Trimming cost V 3 bases and J 4 bases; bases outside gene matches: 16. The CDR3 loop spans 18 amino acids.

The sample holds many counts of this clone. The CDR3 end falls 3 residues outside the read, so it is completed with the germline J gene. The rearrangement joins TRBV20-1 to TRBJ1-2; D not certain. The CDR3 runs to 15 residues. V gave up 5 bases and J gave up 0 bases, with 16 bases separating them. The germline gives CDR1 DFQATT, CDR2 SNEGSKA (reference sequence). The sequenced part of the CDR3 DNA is TGCAGTGCTCCCCGCCCAGGTCGATCTAACTATGGC. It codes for CSAPRPGRSNYG. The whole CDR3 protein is CSAPRPGRSNYGYTF.

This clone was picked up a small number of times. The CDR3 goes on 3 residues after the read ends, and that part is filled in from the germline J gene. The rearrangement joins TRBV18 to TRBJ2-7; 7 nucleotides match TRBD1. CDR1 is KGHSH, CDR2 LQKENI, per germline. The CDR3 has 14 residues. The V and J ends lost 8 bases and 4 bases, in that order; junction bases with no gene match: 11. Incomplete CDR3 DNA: TGTGCCAGCGTACAGGGGCCCGGTGGGTACGAG. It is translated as CASVQGPGGYE. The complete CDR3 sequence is CASVQGPGGYEQYF.

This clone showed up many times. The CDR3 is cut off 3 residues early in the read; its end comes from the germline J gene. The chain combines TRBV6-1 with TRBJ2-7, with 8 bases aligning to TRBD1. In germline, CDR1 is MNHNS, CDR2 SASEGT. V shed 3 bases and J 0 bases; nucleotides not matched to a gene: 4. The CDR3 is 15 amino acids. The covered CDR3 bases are TGTGCCAGCAGTGAGGACAGGGCTTACTCCTACGAG. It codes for CASSEDRAYSYE. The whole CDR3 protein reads CASSEDRAYSYEQYF.

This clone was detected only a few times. The CDR3 protein is CSAKQGLSGNQPQYF. The sequenced part of the CDR3 DNA is TGCAGTGCAAAACAGGGGCTTTCAGGCAATCAGCCG. The chain carries TRBV20-1 and TRBJ2-3; TRBD1 matches at 7 bases. The DNA ends 3 residues before the CDR3 does, and the rest of the CDR3 is filled in from the germline J gene. Germline values: CDR1 DFQATT, CDR2 SNEGSKA (reference sequence). This CDR3 comprises 15 residues.

The part of the CDR3 DNA that was read is TGTGCCAGCCAAGGCGGCGGGGGGGCCTACAATGAC. Protein sequence: CASQGGGGAYND. From start to end, the CDR3 is CASQGGGGAYNDYTF. The J gene is TRBJ1-2, the V gene TRBV7-3, with D maybe TRBD1 (6 bases). The read halts 3 residues ahead of the CDR3 end, with the missing end drawn from the germline J gene. Germline CDR1 reads SGHTA; CDR2 reads FQGTGA. CDR3 size: 15 residues.